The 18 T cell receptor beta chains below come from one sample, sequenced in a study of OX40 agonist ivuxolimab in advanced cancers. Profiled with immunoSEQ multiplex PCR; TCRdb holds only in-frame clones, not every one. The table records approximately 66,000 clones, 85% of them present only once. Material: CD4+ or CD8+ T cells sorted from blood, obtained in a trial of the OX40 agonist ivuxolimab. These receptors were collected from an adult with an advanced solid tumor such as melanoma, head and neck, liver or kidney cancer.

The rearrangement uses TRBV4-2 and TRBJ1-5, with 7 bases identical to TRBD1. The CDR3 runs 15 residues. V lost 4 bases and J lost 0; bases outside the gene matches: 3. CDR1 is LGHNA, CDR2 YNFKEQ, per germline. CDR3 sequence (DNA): TGTGCCAGCAGCCGTACAGGGGATAGCAATCAGCCCCAGCATTTT. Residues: CASSRTGDSNQPQHF.

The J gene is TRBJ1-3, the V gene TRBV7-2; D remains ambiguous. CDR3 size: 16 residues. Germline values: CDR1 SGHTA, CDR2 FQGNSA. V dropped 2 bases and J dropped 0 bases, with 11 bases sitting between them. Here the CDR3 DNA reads TGTGCCAGCAGCTTAAGCCATACCAGCTCTGGAAACACCATATATTTT. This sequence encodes CASSLSHTSSGNTIYF.

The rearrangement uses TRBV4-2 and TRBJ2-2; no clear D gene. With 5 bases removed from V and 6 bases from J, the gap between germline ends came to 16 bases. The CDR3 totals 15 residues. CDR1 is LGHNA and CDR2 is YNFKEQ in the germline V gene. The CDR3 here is CASSLQKPGAGELFF. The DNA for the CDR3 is TGTGCCAGCAGCTTACAGAAACCTGGCGCCGGGGAGCTGTTTTTT.

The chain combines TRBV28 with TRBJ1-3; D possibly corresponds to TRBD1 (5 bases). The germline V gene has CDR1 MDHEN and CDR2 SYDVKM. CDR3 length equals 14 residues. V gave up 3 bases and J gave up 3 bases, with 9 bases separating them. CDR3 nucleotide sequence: TGTGCCAGCAGTTTGAGGGGAGTTGGAAACACCATATATTTT. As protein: CASSLRGVGNTIYF. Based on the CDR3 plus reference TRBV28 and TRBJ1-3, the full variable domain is DVKVTQSSRYLVKRTGEKVFLECVQDMDHENMFWYRQDPGLGLRLIYFSYDVKMKEKGDIPEGYSVSREKKERFSLILESASTNQTSMYLCASSLRGVGNTIYFGEGSWLTVV.

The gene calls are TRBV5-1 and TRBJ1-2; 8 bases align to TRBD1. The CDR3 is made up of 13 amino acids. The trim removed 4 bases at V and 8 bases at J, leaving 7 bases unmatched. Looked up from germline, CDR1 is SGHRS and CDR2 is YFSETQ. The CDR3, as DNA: TGCGCCAGCAGCCCCAGGGGGCCTGGGGGCTACACCTTC. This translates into CASSPRGPGGYTF.

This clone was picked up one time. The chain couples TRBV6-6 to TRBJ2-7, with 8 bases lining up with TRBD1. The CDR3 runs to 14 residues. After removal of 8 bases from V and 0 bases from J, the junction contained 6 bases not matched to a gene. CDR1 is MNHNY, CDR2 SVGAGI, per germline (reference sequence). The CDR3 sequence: CASLGQGSSYEQYF. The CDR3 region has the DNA TGTGCCAGCCTCGGACAGGGATCCTCCTACGAGCAGTACTTC.

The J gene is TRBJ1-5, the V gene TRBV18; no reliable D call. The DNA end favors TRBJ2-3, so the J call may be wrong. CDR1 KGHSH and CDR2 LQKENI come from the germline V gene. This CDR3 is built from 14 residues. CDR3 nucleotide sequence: TGTGCCAGCTCACCCGCCGTTGGGTTCCGGCCCCAGTATTTT. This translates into CASSPAVGFRPQYF.

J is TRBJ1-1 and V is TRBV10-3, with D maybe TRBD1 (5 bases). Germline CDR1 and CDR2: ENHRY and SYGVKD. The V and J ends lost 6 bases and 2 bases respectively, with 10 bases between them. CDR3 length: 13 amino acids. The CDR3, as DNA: TGTGCCATCAGGGCGGGGCTAAACACTGAAGCTTTCTTT. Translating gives CAIRAGLNTEAFF.

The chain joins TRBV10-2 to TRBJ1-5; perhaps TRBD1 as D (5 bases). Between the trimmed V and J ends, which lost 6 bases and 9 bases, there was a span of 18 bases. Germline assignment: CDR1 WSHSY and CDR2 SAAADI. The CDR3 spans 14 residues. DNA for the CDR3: TGCGCCAGCAGGACCTCGGGGGGAGCGGGGCCCCAGCATTTT. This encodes CASRTSGGAGPQHF.

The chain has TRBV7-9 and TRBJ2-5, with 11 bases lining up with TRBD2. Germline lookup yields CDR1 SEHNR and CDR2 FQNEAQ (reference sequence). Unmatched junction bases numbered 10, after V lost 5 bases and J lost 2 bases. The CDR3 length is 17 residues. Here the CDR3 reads CASSTLSSGGNQETQYF. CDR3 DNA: TGTGCCAGCAGCACTCTCTCTAGCGGGGGGAATCAAGAGACCCAGTACTTC.

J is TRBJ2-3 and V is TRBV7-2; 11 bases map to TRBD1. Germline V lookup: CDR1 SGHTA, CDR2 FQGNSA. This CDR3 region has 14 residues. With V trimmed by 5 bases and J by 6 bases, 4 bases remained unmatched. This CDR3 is CASSTDRGPDTQYF. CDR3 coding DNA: TGTGCCAGCAGCACGGACAGGGGGCCGGATACGCAGTATTTT.

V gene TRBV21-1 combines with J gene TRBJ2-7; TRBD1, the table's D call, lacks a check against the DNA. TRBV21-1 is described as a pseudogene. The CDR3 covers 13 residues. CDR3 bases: TGTGCCGGACAGAGACCCCCCAGCTACGAGCAGTACTTC. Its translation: CAGQRPPSYEQYF.

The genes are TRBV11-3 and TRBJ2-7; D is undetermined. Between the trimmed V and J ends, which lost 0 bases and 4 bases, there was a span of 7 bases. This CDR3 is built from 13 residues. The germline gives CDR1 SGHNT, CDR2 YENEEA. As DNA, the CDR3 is TGTGCCAGCAGCTTAGAAGGCTTATACGAGCAGTACTTC. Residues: CASSLEGLYEQYF.

CDR3 amino acids: CASSWGTDNEQFF. The CDR3 DNA follows: TGTGCCAGCAGCTGGGGGACAGACAATGAGCAGTTCTTC. The rearrangement joins TRBV11-3 to TRBJ2-1, with 7 bases that match TRBD1. In germline, CDR1 is SGHNT, CDR2 YENEEA. After removal of 4 bases from V and 5 bases from J, the junction contained 2 bases not matched to a gene. The CDR3 length is 13 residues.

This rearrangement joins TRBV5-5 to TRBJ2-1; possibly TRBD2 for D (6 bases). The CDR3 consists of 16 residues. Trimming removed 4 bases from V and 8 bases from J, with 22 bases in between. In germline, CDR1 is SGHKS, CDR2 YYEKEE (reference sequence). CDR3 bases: TGTGCCAGCAGCCCCCCTCCCCGGGGGTTACGGGATGAGCAGTTCTTC. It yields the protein CASSPPPRGLRDEQFF.

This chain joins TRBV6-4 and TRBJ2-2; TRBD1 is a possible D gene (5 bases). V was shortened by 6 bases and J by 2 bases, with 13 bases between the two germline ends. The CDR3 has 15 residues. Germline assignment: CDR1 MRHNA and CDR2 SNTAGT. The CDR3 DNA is TGTGCCAGCAGGCCAGGGATTGGAAACACCGGGGAGCTGTTTTTT. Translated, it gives CASRPGIGNTGELFF.

The CDR3 DNA is TGTGCCAGCAGCTTGGCAGGGAACCAGCCCCAGCATTTT. It is translated as CASSLAGNQPQHF. This chain uses TRBV5-5 with TRBJ1-5; D perhaps matches TRBD1 (5 bases). The V end was cut by 0 bases, the J end by 7 bases, with 8 bases between. The CDR3 is made up of 13 amino acids. Germline CDR1 SGHKS, CDR2 YYEKEE (reference sequence).

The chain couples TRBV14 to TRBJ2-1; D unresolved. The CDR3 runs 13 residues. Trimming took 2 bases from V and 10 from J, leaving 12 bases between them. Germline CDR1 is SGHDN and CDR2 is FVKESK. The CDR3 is CASSQIQNGEQFF. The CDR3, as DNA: TGTGCCAGCAGCCAAATCCAGAATGGGGAGCAGTTCTTC.